The 21 T cell receptor beta chains presented below share a single source sample, sequenced in a study of blood T cell repertoires in COVID-19 (dated by TCRdb to the early 2020s). Library generation was performed with the immunoSEQ multiplex PCR assay. The table was pulled from immuneACCESS by TCRdb, which kept in-frame rearrangements only. Such tables lose some clones; where checked, under half of the loss comes from unresolved V genes, and the rest has no known cause. This sample comprises a few hundred thousand clones, roughly 80% of them detected only once. In total, the top ten clones hold roughly 4.9% of the sample. Sequenced: peripheral blood. These receptors originate from a human donor in a cohort sampled during active COVID-19.

The chain uses TRBV5-1 and TRBJ1-1, with TRBD1 as a possible D gene (6 bases). The CDR3 contains 13 residues. Trimming stripped 3 bases from V and 8 bases from J, with 14 bases between. The germline gives CDR1 SGHRS, CDR2 YFSETQ. The CDR3 spells CASSSQGKGEAFF. CDR3 nucleotide sequence: TGCGCCAGCAGCTCACAGGGAAAAGGAGAAGCTTTCTTT.

This clone was detected a few times. Here the CDR3 DNA reads TGCGCCAGCAGCCAAGTAGGGATGGGCAGGGACAGTATCTCTATGAGCTACACCTTC. The encoded protein is CASSQVGMGRDSISMSYTF. The chain recombines TRBV4-3 with TRBJ1-2; 7 nucleotides align to TRBD1. The CDR3 is 19 amino acids. Germline V gives CDR1 LGHNA, CDR2 YSLEER. Trimming at V came to 1 base and at J to 9 bases, leaving 23 bases not matched to a gene.

The chain joins TRBV6-5 to TRBJ1-6; no clear D. The V end lost 6 bases, the J end lost 10 bases, and 13 bases lay between the germline ends. The germline V gene has CDR1 MNHEY and CDR2 SVGAGI. CDR3 length: 13 residues. The DNA for the CDR3 is TGTGCCAGCAGCCCCAGGCGGGAGTCACCCCTCCACTTT. This sequence encodes CASSPRRESPLHF.

V is TRBV7-7 and J is TRBJ2-5; D possibly corresponds to TRBD1 (5 bases). Germline loops: CDR1 SSHAT, CDR2 FNYEAQ (reference sequence). The CDR3 spans 15 residues. V was cut by 0 bases and J by 1 base, with 9 bases left in between. The CDR3 loop is CASSLASGFQETQYF. CDR3 bases: TGTGCCAGCAGCTTAGCATCAGGGTTCCAAGAGACCCAGTACTTC.

This chain joins TRBV28 and TRBJ1-5, with 8 bases lining up with TRBD1. Germline V lookup: CDR1 MDHEN, CDR2 SYDVKM. V shed 2 bases, J shed 3 bases, and the junction held 6 bases outside the gene matches. The length of the CDR3 is 16 residues. The DNA of the CDR3 is TGTGCCAGCAGTTTAATTCAGGGGGCCCCCAATCAGCCCCAGCATTTT. This gives the protein CASSLIQGAPNQPQHF. The variable domain in full, with the rest retrieved from reference TRBV28 and TRBJ1-5, is DVKVTQSSRYLVKRTGEKVFLECVQDMDHENMFWYRQDPGLGLRLIYFSYDVKMKEKGDIPEGYSVSREKKERFSLILESASTNQTSMYLCASSLIQGAPNQPQHFGDGTRLSIL.

The J gene is TRBJ2-3, the V gene TRBV6-5, with D tentatively TRBD2 (6 bases). CDR1 and CDR2 (germline): MNHEY, SVGAGI. The CDR3 is made up of 15 amino acids. V was pared by 7 bases and J by 3 bases, with 17 bases between. The chain's CDR3 is CASNPGLGYTDTQYF. The CDR3 DNA sequence: TGTGCCAGCAACCCGGGACTTGGTTATACAGATACGCAGTATTTT.

This chain uses TRBV27 with TRBJ2-7; 7 bases agree with TRBD1. The germline V gene encodes CDR1 MNHEY and CDR2 SMNVEV (reference sequence). Unmatched junction bases numbered 5, after V lost 0 bases and J lost 0 bases. This CDR3 has 16 amino acids. CDR3 sequence reads: CASSLSLGTVSYEQYF. In nucleotides, the CDR3 is TGTGCCAGCAGTTTATCGTTAGGGACAGTCTCCTACGAGCAGTACTTC.

V usage is TRBV7-3 and J usage is TRBJ2-7, with 7 bases lining up with TRBD2. This CDR3 is 15 amino acids long. J was trimmed by 6 bases and V by 1 base; bases with no gene match: 9. Looked up from germline, CDR1 is SGHTA and CDR2 is FQGTGA. The CDR3 DNA follows: TGTGCCAGCAGCTTAAAATGGGCGGGAGCCGGCGAGCAGTACTTC. Amino acid sequence: CASSLKWAGAGEQYF. The whole variable domain, remainder taken from reference TRBV7-3 and TRBJ2-7, is GAGVSQTPSNKVTEKGKYVELRCDPISGHTALYWYRQSLGQGPEFLIYFQGTGAADDSGLPNDRFFAVRPEGSVSTLKIQRTERGDSAVYLCASSLKWAGAGEQYFGPGTRLTVT.

CDR3 amino acids: CASSYSGTGVSNQPQHF. Here the CDR3 DNA reads TGTGCCAGCAGTTACTCCGGGACAGGGGTAAGCAATCAGCCCCAGCATTTT. The rearrangement links TRBV6-2 or TRBV6-3 to TRBJ1-5; the match to TRBD1 covers 10 bases. The germline gives CDR1 MNHEY, CDR2 SVGEGT. With 0 bases clipped from V and 1 base from J, the junction kept 3 bases outside the gene matches. The CDR3 contains 17 residues.

This chain links TRBV5-1 with TRBJ2-7; 7 bases match TRBD2. The germline V gene encodes CDR1 SGHRS and CDR2 YFSETQ. The trim removed 2 bases at V and 2 bases at J, leaving 4 bases unmatched. The CDR3 sequence is 14 residues long. The CDR3 DNA reads TGCGCCAGCAGCTTAGTGAGCGGGGCCTACGAGCAGTACTTC. Amino acids: CASSLVSGAYEQYF.

Details on this clone: Compared with germline, one end of the junction differs, possibly owing to a read error. The chain carries TRBV6-1 and TRBJ2-3; 7 nucleotides align to TRBD2. The germline CDR1 and CDR2 sequences are MNHNS and SASEGT. There are 17 residues in the CDR3. CDR3 sequence: CASREGALAGERDTQYF. CDR3 coding DNA: TGTGCCAGCAGGGAAGGAGCCCTGGCGGGGGAGAGGGATACGCAGTATTTT.

The chain combines TRBV15 with TRBJ2-7, with TRBD2 matching 12 bases. V trimming: 5 bases; J trimming: 1 base; junction bases outside the gene matches: 3. Germline assignment: CDR1 LNHNV and CDR2 YYDKDF (reference sequence). The CDR3 runs to 15 residues. The CDR3: CATSGGLAGSYEQYF. The CDR3 DNA sequence: TGTGCCACCAGCGGTGGACTAGCGGGATCCTACGAGCAGTACTTC.

The genes are TRBV30 and TRBJ1-3, with 11 bases lining up with TRBD1. With V trimmed by 5 bases and J by 1 base, 1 base remained unmatched. Germline V gene data show CDR1 as GTSNPN and CDR2 as SVGIG (reference sequence). The CDR3 sequence is 14 residues long. CDR3 loop: CAWGTGGSGNTIYF. CDR3 coding DNA: TGTGCCTGGGGGACAGGGGGATCTGGAAACACCATATATTTT.

This clone has a single count. This chain connects TRBV6-4 to TRBJ1-1, with no clear D. Trimming took off 3 bases at V and 6 bases at J, with 14 bases between the two ends. In germline, CDR1 is MRHNA, CDR2 SNTAGT. The CDR3 runs to 14 residues. The CDR3 coding sequence is TGTGCCAGCAGTGAACGGGTGGGAGCCTCTGAAGCTTTCTTT. Translating gives CASSERVGASEAFF.

CDR3 DNA: TGTGCCAGCAGTACCCGACAGGGGGCGAACACTGAAGCTTTCTTT. Translated: CASSTRQGANTEAFF. This chain uses TRBV28 with TRBJ1-1; the match to TRBD1 covers 10 bases. Germline V CDR1 and CDR2: MDHEN, SYDVKM. The V segment lost 5 bases and the J segment 1 base; nucleotides outside the gene matches: 4. This CDR3 is built from 15 residues.

The genes are TRBV5-4 and TRBJ2-2, with TRBD2 matching over 14 bases. Germline CDR1 and CDR2: SGHNT and YYREEE (reference sequence). The CDR3 contains 16 residues. The V segment lost 4 bases and the J segment 7 bases; nucleotides outside the gene matches: 6. CDR3 sequence reads: CASSRLAGGPGGELFF. CDR3 DNA: TGTGCCAGCAGCAGACTAGCGGGAGGGCCCGGCGGGGAGCTGTTTTTT.

This clone was counted once. CDR3 DNA: TGTGCCTGGAGTGTACACAGCGGTGGGGCCAACGTCCTGACTTTC. It codes for CAWSVHSGGANVLTF. V and J are TRBV30 and TRBJ2-6; TRBD2 is a possible D gene (5 bases). The length of the CDR3 is 15 residues. V lost 0 bases and J lost 3, with 9 bases in between. Germline loops: CDR1 GTSNPN, CDR2 SVGIG (reference sequence).

The chain couples TRBV7-2 to TRBJ1-1, with 8 bases fitting TRBD1. This CDR3 has 13 amino acids. The ends lost 8 bases at V and 5 bases at J; junction bases unmatched: 7. Germline V gene sequence: CDR1 SGHTA, CDR2 FQGNSA. CDR3 bases: TGTGCCAGCCTTGACAGGGGAGTGACTGAAGCTTTCTTT. This gives the protein CASLDRGVTEAFF.

The chain has TRBV19 and TRBJ2-7, with 8 bases fitting TRBD1. V dropped 5 bases and J dropped 3; count of bases not matched to a gene: 6. The CDR3 has 14 amino acids. Germline CDR1 reads LNHDA; CDR2 reads SQIVND (reference sequence). CDR3: CASSLRQGYYEQYF. CDR3 coding DNA: TGTGCCAGTAGTCTCCGACAGGGGTACTACGAGCAGTACTTC.

This clone has more than one count but fewer than ten. This chain uses TRBV19 with TRBJ2-7; TRBD2 matches 8 bases. The germline gives CDR1 LNHDA, CDR2 SQIVND (reference sequence). Unmatched junction bases numbered 4, after V lost 1 base and J lost 5 bases. The CDR3 is 14 residues long. The CDR3 loop reads CASSIGLASHEQYF. CDR3 sequence (DNA): TGTGCCAGTAGTATAGGACTAGCGTCCCACGAGCAGTACTTC.

The count of this clone is one. The chain has TRBV5-8 and TRBJ1-5; unclear D gene. V lost 3 bases to trimming and J lost 3 bases, with 4 bases between them. This CDR3 region has 12 residues. Per the germline V gene, CDR1 is SGHTS and CDR2 is YDEGEE. CDR3 nucleotide sequence: TGTGCCAGCAGCTCGTACAATCAGCCCCAGCATTTT. Its protein is CASSSYNQPQHF.